Below are 10 T cell receptor beta chains sequenced from a single sample in a study of breast tumors, draining lymph nodes, adjacent tissues (TCRdb year 2016). Library prep was done by multiplex PCR. These reads were obtained on an Illumina HiSeq 2000. TCRdb passed the public sequencing reads through fastp at Q25 and MiXCR, retaining productive beta sequences. Records with the same CDR3 protein are collapsed into one entry carrying the most frequent genes and DNA. This sample holds fewer than 150,000 distinct CDR3 sequences; 21% were observed only once. The leading ten clones occupy roughly 2.2% of the sample. The axillary draining lymph nodes of breast cancer patients were the source of the lymph node samples. The sequenced sample was axillary lymph node tissue. The receptors were sampled from a female donor with breast cancer. Some clones in this sample may be carry-over from other donors' samples.

In this sample, this clonotype turned up once. A read error may account for a junction end that differs from germline. This chain links TRBV28 with TRBJ2-1; 8 bases match TRBD2. Germline V gene data show CDR1 as MDHEN and CDR2 as SYDVKM. This CDR3 is built from 15 residues. The CDR3 here is CASSSRQREFNERFF. In DNA form, the CDR3 reads TGTGCCAGCAGCTCGCGACAGCGGGAGTTCAATGAGCGGTTCTTC.

This clonotype was seen at least ten times. At one of its ends the junction is not consistent with the germline gene, which may arise from a read error. This chain uses TRBV5-4 with TRBJ2-7, with D possibly being TRBD2 (6 bases). The CDR3 sequence is 14 residues long. Germline V gene data show CDR1 as SGHNT and CDR2 as YYREEE (reference sequence). CDR3 protein: CASSDPGYGGELHF. The CDR3 DNA follows: TGTGCCAGCAGCGACCCCGGCTATGGAGGGGAACTGCACTTC.

This clonotype was seen only once. Since a much larger clone is just one base distant, this may be a read error. This chain joins TRBV2 and TRBJ2-5; a weak D match, TRBD1 (5 bases). Trimming stripped 6 bases from V and 2 bases from J, with 13 bases between. Looked up from germline, CDR1 is SNHLY and CDR2 is FYNNEI. CDR3 length equals 14 residues. CDR3: CASRGLGSQETQYF. The CDR3 region has the DNA TGTGCCAGCAGGGGGCTGGGGTCTCAAGAGACCCAGTACTTC.

In this sample, this clonotype turned up many times. V is TRBV10-3 and J is TRBJ2-2; no reliable D call. Germline lookup yields CDR1 ENHRY and CDR2 SYGVKD. This CDR3 comprises 14 residues. V was shortened by 6 bases and J by 1 base, with 9 bases between the two germline ends. CDR3 region: CAISSTVNTGELFF. DNA of the CDR3: TGTGCCATCAGCTCGACTGTGAACACCGGGGAGCTGTTTTTT.

This clonotype showed up many times. The V and J genes are TRBV20-1 and TRBJ2-6; 10 bases fit TRBD1. Per the germline V gene, CDR1 is DFQATT and CDR2 is SNEGSKA (reference sequence). The CDR3 length is 18 residues. Losses at the gene ends were 6 bases for V and 1 base for J; bases not matched to a gene: 12. The CDR3 nucleotides are TGCAGTGCGAAGCCTTTACCGGGACAGGGGTCTGGGGCCAACGTCCTGACTTTC. Translation gives CSAKPLPGQGSGANVLTF.

In this sample, this clonotype turned up many times. This chain links TRBV6-5 with TRBJ2-1; D remains unclear. V shed 2 bases and J shed 0 bases, with 5 bases lying between them. Per the germline V gene, CDR1 is MNHEY and CDR2 is SVGAGI. CDR3 length: 14 amino acids. CDR3 DNA: TGTGCCAGCAGTTACGGTAGCTCCTACAATGAGCAGTTCTTC. It is translated as CASSYGSSYNEQFF.

The table lists this clonotype with many counts. V gene TRBV19 combines with J gene TRBJ2-3, with 8 nucleotides matching TRBD1. Trimming took 4 bases from V and 3 from J; bases not matched to a gene: 3. Germline CDR1 and CDR2: LNHDA and SQIVND (reference sequence). The CDR3 is made up of 14 amino acids. CDR3 sequence (DNA): TGTGCCAGTAGTAACGGACAGGGAACAGATACGCAGTATTTT. Amino acids: CASSNGQGTDTQYF.

This clonotype came up many times. The chain is built from TRBV20-1 and TRBJ1-3, with D unresolved. Germline assignment: CDR1 DFQATT and CDR2 SNEGSKA (reference sequence). V lost 1 base, J lost 2 bases, and 9 bases lay in between. CDR3 size: 14 residues. Here the CDR3 reads CSARAPGPGNTIYF. CDR3 in DNA: TGCAGTGCTAGAGCGCCCGGACCTGGAAACACCATATATTTT.

Comments on this clonotype: A read error is possible here, since a much larger clone lies one base away. The chain joins TRBV27 to TRBJ2-7; possibly TRBD1 for D (6 bases). Germline loops: CDR1 MNHEY, CDR2 SMNVEV (reference sequence). The CDR3 is made up of 17 amino acids. V dropped 8 bases and J dropped 1 base, with 24 bases sitting between them. CDR3 loop: CASSPLGAGFRSYEQYF. CDR3 in DNA: TGTGCCAGCTCCCCCCTGGGGGCAGGGTTTAGATCCTACGAGCAGTACTTC.

This clonotype was found a few times. The gene calls are TRBV20-1 and TRBJ2-4; D remains ambiguous. CDR1 and CDR2 from the germline V gene are DFQATT and SNEGSKA (reference sequence). Trimming shortened V by 5 bases and J by 2 bases, and 19 bases separated the two germline ends. This CDR3 spans 16 amino acids. CDR3 nucleotides: TGCAGTGCTGCCCAAAAATCGGCCAGTACCAAAAACATTCAGTACTTC. As protein: CSAAQKSASTKNIQYF.